This T cell receptor beta chain was sequenced for a study of T cells after yellow fever vaccination. TCRdb redid the calling of the 5' RACE reads with MiXCR, one entry per CDR3 protein. Of some 340,000 distinct CDR3 sequences listed, 9.5% to 12% are singletons. The material was CD4+ T cells sorted from PBMCs, obtained 45 days after the yellow fever booster vaccination. This receptor was obtained from a man aged 18-30 years who received the YFV17D yellow fever vaccine.

The CDR3 spells CASSGQGGRSPLHF. CDR3 nucleotides: TGTGCCAGCAGTGGACAGGGGGGGCGGTCACCCCTCCACTTT. The chain employs TRBV2 and TRBJ1-6; 9 positions match TRBD1. The CDR3 consists of 14 residues. Germline trimming cut 4 bases from V and 10 bases from J; bases unmatched to any gene: 5. The V gene's germline CDR1 is SNHLY and CDR2 FYNNEI.